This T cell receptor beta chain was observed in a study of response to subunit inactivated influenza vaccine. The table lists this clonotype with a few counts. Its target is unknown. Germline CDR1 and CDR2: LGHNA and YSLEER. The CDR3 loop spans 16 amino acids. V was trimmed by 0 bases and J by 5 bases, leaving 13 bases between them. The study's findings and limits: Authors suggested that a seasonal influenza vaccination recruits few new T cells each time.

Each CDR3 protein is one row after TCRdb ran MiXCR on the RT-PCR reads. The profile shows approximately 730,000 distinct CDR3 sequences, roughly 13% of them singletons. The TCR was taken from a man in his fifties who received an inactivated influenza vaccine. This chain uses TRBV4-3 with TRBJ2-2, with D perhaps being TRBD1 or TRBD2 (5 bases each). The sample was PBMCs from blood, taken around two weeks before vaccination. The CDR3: CASSQDVREPTGELFF. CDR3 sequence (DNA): TGCGCCAGCAGCCAAGACGTCAGGGAGCCTACCGGGGAGCTGTTTTTT.